Listed below are T cell receptor beta chains from one sample, sequenced in a study of naive and memory T cell subsets. TCRdb reprocessed the UMI-ligation and nested PCR reads with MiXCR, giving one entry per CDR3 protein. The data contain approximately 140,000 distinct CDR3 sequences, approximately 20% of them singletons. Input material: naive CD8+ T cells from blood. The source of these receptors is a human donor in good health. The CDR3 runs from the conserved cysteine through the conserved F or W. Fields, in order: J gene, V gene, CDR3 protein.

TRBJ2-7,TRBV29-1,CSVIRLAETPEEYF
TRBJ2-3,TRBV5-6,CASSSDPSTDTQYF
TRBJ2-7,TRBV5-1,CASSLEPVSTYEQYF
TRBJ2-1,TRBV27,CASSSYKFYNEQFF
TRBJ2-7,TRBV20-1,CSATGTGIHEQYF
TRBJ1-5,TRBV20-1,CSAREQGINQPQHF
TRBJ2-1,TRBV19,CAGSPGQGLGEQFF
TRBJ1-5,TRBV15,CATSNVGAPGFYSNQPQHF
TRBJ2-1,TRBV7-6,CASGTGAGVGNEQFF
TRBJ2-7,TRBV12-3/TRBV12-4,CASSFSAGYNSYEQYF
TRBJ1-2,TRBV5-1,CASSPFGVDNYGYTF
TRBJ2-7,TRBV12-3/TRBV12-4,CASSKRGSSYEQYF
TRBJ1-2,TRBV27,CASSPGTVAVAGYTF
TRBJ1-5,TRBV12-3/TRBV12-4,CASSSPGYSQPQHF
TRBJ2-1,TRBV5-6,CASSLSGRGDNEQFF
TRBJ2-1,TRBV27,CASSPDSSSYNEQFF
TRBJ1-1,TRBV16,CASSQYAEAFF
TRBJ2-5,TRBV29-1,CSVVWASGRVYQETQYF
TRBJ2-7,TRBV5-6,CASSLHTSGRSYEQYF
TRBJ1-4,TRBV3-1,CASSQEWGASEKLFF
TRBJ2-7,TRBV12-5,CASGLLGVAYEQYF
TRBJ1-4,TRBV7-6,CASSPGQGYEKLFF
TRBJ2-6,TRBV20-1,CSARNRGAVTGANVLTF
TRBJ2-7,TRBV20-1,CSAREGLISYEQYF
TRBJ2-1,TRBV7-9,CASAWGLKEQFF
TRBJ1-1,TRBV11-2,CASSLYGRATEAFF
TRBJ1-1,TRBV5-1,CASSFGDGATEAFF
TRBJ2-7,TRBV9,CASSPAGLAHEQYF
TRBJ2-7,TRBV7-9,CASSLGVYEQYF
TRBJ2-3,TRBV28,CASSPYLGAGGPDTQYF
TRBJ2-7,TRBV10-3,CAIMPRQGDMRYEQYF
TRBJ2-7,TRBV18,CASSQTSGRQAYEQYF
TRBJ2-5,TRBV7-9,CASRPSAGVQETQYF
TRBJ2-1,TRBV27,CASSFGGDYNEQFF
TRBJ2-5,TRBV9,CASSLSLGETQYF
TRBJ1-1,TRBV5-4,CASSLQGLGTEAFF
TRBJ1-2,TRBV5-1,CASSYFEGAPDGYTF
TRBJ1-1,TRBV28,CASRQISRDAFF
TRBJ1-1,TRBV14,CASSRQGMNTEAFF
TRBJ1-1,TRBV4-3,CASSQDAGREVGTEAFF
TRBJ2-5,TRBV7-8,CASSLAWTGDQETQYF
TRBJ2-3,TRBV19,CASSIYGAAAQYF
TRBJ2-7,TRBV28,CASSYDTRDEQYF
TRBJ2-7,TRBV7-9,CASSLSTGMSSYEQYF
TRBJ1-1,TRBV27,CASSYGQGGTEAFF
TRBJ2-7,TRBV13,CASSQSPGHRSYEQYF
TRBJ2-7,TRBV6-1,CASSEGAAGNSYEQYF
TRBJ2-1,TRBV29-1,CSVDHTDRINYNEQFF
TRBJ1-4,TRBV12-3/TRBV12-4,CASSVTPNEKLFF